This T cell receptor beta chain was recorded in a study of T cells after yellow fever vaccination. A 5'RACE template-switching step, the method used to make TCR cDNA, added a universal primer site and UMIs. Via MiXCR, TCRdb re-called the 5' RACE reads, giving one row per CDR3 protein. The repertoire holds over 110,000 distinct CDR3 sequences, with 7.7% as singletons. In this sample, this clonotype turned up many times. Sequencing was performed on CD4+ T cells sorted from PBMCs, taken 5 days after the yellow fever booster vaccination. The sequence came from a young man who received the YFV17D yellow fever vaccine.

The CDR3 spells CASSPGTATYNEQFF. In DNA form, the CDR3 reads TGTGCCAGCAGCCCCGGGACAGCCACCTACAATGAGCAGTTCTTC. V usage is TRBV12-3 or TRBV12-4 and J usage is TRBJ2-1, with TRBD1 matching 7 bases. With V trimmed by 6 bases and J by 2 bases, 7 bases remained unmatched. CDR3 length: 15 residues.